This T cell receptor (beta chain) came from a study of shared clonotypes between healthy human individuals. The wider study: Aged 18 to 49, the donors were two women and a few men. General study results and limits: A limitation of the genetic and exposure-history diversity represented arose from few donors. Generation probabilities of non-shared clonotypes were lower (relative to those shared by all four donors).

Terminally differentiated effector memory CD45RA+ cells were excluded from the naive CD8 cells, which were CD45RO-negative and positively selected for CCR7. In the source study's methods: ImmunoSEQ gave junction-only sequences without quality scores, so filtering differed. The data were produced by immunoSEQ multiplex PCR, yet TCRdb's version contains in-frame clones alone and is incomplete. V and J calls plus clone size are reproduced from that table; the DNA served to infer D and trimming. The sample contains millions of clones, about 95% of which appear only once. V was pared by 2 bases and J by 5 bases, with 12 bases between. The germline V gene has CDR1 MNHEY and CDR2 SMNVEV (reference sequence). The CDR3 runs 15 residues. As to this clone: Its antigen is unidentified.

The chain uses TRBV27 and TRBJ2-2, with a tentative D call TRBD2 (5 bases). This TCR derives from a man between 18 and 35 years old in good health. The material sequenced was naive CD8+ T cells sorted from blood. The chain's CDR3 is CASSLSWRWTGELFF. CDR3 sequence (DNA): TGTGCCAGCAGTTTAAGTTGGAGGTGGACCGGGGAGCTGTTTTTT.